This T cell receptor (beta chain) was documented in a study of shared clonotypes between healthy human individuals. V was trimmed by 6 bases and J by 8 bases, leaving 20 bases between them. This CDR3 comprises 15 residues. Germline V gene lookup returns CDR1 SEHNR and CDR2 FQNEAQ (reference sequence). Overall study results and limits: Non-shared clonotypes were found to have lower generation probabilities than the clonotypes that were shared by all four of the sorted-subset donors. Roughly 5% of naive CD4 clonotypes were common to a handful of donors.

Comment on this clone: Antigen: not known.

This table comes from immunoSEQ multiplex PCR, and its TCRdb copy is limited to in-frame clones, with some not included. This table has 2,500,000 or so clones, roughly 92% appearing once. The sequence was collected from a man between 18 and 35 years old in good health. Sample: naive CD4+ T cells sorted from blood. Stated subset: CD45RA+ positively selected. The chain uses TRBV7-9 and TRBJ2-1; tentatively, D is TRBD2 (6 bases). Here the CDR3 DNA reads TGTGCCAGCAGTCCCGGGGGAAATAGTTTCGATGAGCAGTTCTTC. This translates into CASSPGGNSFDEQFF.